The TCR beta chain described here comes from a study of blood T cell repertoires in COVID-19. As for the study in general: PBMCs, B-cell-depleted T cells, or T cells provided the cDNA or gDNA that made up the material.

Residents of 24 US areas, aged 18 to 89 years, made up the participants. Categorization into cohorts depended on clinical history that participants reported. Methods used by the authors: Quantification of nucleated cells was approximated via reference gene primer amplification. Produced via immunoSEQ multiplex PCR; TCRdb's table is partial and in-frame only. D and trimming come from the DNA, and the V and J calls and clone size come from that table. Among 200,000 to 250,000 clones listed, roughly 90% were seen once. The CDR3 extends over 15 amino acids. CDR1 is SGHAT, CDR2 FQNNGV, per germline. The ends lost 4 bases at V and 8 bases at J; junction bases unmatched: 9.

This TCR derives from a woman aged 50 to 60 in a cohort exposed to, infected with or recovered from COVID-19 (not recorded which). The specimen was PBMCs or T cells enriched from blood (not recorded which). The rearrangement links TRBV11-2 to TRBJ2-1; 9 bases map to TRBD1. CDR3 sequence reads: CASSYSGTGIHEQFF. CDR3 DNA sequence: TGTGCCAGCAGCTACTCAGGGACAGGGATCCATGAGCAGTTCTTC. Combining the CDR3 with reference TRBV11-2 and TRBJ2-1 gives the whole variable domain EAGVAQSPRYKIIEKRQSVAFWCNPISGHATLYWYQQILGQGPKLLIQFQNNGVVDDSQLPKDRFSAERLKGVDSTLKIQPAKLEDSAVYLCASSYSGTGIHEQFFGPGTRLTVL.